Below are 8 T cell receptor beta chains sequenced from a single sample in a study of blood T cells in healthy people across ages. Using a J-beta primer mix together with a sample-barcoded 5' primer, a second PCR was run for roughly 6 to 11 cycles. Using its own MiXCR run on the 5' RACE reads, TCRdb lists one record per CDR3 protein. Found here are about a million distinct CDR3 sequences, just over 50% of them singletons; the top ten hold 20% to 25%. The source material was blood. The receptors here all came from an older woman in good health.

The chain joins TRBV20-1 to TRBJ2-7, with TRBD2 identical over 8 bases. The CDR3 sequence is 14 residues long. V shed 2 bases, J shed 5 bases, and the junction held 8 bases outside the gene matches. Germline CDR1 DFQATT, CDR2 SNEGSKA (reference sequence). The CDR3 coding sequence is TGCAGTGCTAGACTGAGCGGGAGAAAGAACGAGCAGTACTTC. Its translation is CSARLSGRKNEQYF.

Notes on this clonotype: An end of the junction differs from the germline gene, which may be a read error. The CDR3 loop is CASSWDRRAGANVLTF. CDR3 coding DNA: TGCGCCAGCAGTTGGGACAGGAGAGCTGGGGCCAACGTCCTGACTTTC. V is TRBV12-3 or TRBV12-4 and J is TRBJ2-6, with TRBD1 matching 8 bases. This CDR3 is built from 16 residues.

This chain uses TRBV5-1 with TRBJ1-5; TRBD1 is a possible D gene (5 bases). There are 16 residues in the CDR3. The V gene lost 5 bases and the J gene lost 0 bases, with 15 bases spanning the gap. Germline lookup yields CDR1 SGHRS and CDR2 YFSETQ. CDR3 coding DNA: TGCGCCAGCAGAAGGCAGGGACTCTATAGCAATCAGCCCCAGCATTTT. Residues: CASRRQGLYSNQPQHF.

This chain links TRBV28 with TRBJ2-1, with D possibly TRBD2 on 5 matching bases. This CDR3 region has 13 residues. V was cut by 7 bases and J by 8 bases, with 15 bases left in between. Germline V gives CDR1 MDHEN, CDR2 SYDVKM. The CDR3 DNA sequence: TGTGCCAGCACCTTGGGGAGTAAGGATGAGCAGTTCTTC. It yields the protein CASTLGSKDEQFF.

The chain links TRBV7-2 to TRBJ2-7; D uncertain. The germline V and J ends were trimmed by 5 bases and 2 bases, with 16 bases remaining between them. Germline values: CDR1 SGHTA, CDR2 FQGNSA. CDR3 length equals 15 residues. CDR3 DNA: TGTGCCAGCAGCCGGATGGCCGGCGTTACCTACGAGCAGTACTTC. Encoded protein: CASSRMAGVTYEQYF.

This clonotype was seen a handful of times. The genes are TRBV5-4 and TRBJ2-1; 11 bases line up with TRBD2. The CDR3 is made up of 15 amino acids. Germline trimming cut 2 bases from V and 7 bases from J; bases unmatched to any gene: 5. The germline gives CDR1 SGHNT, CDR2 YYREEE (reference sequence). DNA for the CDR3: TGTGCCAGCAGCTTCGACCTAGCGGGAGGAAATGAGCAGTTCTTC. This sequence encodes CASSFDLAGGNEQFF.

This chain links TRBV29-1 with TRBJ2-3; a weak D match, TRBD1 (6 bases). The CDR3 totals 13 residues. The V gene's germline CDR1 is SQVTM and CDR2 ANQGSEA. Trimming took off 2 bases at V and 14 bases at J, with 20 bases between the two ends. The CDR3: CSVEIPRGRGVYF. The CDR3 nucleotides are TGCAGCGTTGAAATTCCACGGGGCAGGGGTGTGTATTTT.

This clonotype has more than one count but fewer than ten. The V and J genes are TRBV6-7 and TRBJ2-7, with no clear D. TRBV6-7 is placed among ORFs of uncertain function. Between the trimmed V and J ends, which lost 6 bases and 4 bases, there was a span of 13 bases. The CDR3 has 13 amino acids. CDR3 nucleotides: TGTGCCAGCAGACACGGCCTAAGTTACGAGCAGTACTTC. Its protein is CASRHGLSYEQYF.